Here is one T cell receptor beta chain with its context. Its antigen is not identified. RNA transcripts served as the template for amplifying TCR beta CDR3 regions. TCR CDR3 underwent first-round RT-PCR with the HTBI primer set. TCRdb processed the multiplex PCR reads anew with MiXCR; each CDR3 protein has one entry. The sample has about 270,000 distinct CDR3 sequences, about 20% seen once. Exclusion followed for patients with uncontrolled infection, other autoimmune disease, pregnancy or lactation. The sample comes from a study of T cells in Graves' hyperthyroidism and ophthalmopathy. Study outcomes and limitations: The authors' 13 V-J model separated ophthalmopathy from stable hyperthyroidism.

The CDR3 runs to 13 residues. The V gene lost 3 bases and the J gene lost 2 bases, with 11 bases spanning the gap. Germline CDR1 is DFQATT and CDR2 is SNEGSKA (reference sequence). The sequencing sample was made of blood. V usage is TRBV20-1 and J usage is TRBJ2-7; D is unclear. This clonotype was obtained from a man younger than 40 with Graves' ophthalmopathy. CDR3 DNA sequence: TGCAGTGCTAGGAGGCCCGGAACCTACGAGCAGTACTTC. Amino acids: CSARRPGTYEQYF.